The following is a TCR beta chain sequence with its context. Antigen: not known. CDR3 length equals 10 residues. CDR1 is GTSNPN and CDR2 is SVGIG in the germline V gene (reference sequence). V lost 8 bases and J lost 1, with 5 bases in between. The record originates from a study of shared clonotypes between healthy human individuals. Turning to the study itself: Two female and a few male donors aged 18 to 49 were enrolled. Findings and caveats of the study: Generally, naive subsets came out with larger estimated richness than memory subsets.

Free of recent acute infections or vaccinations, the donors were healthy HIV-negative adults. The protocol was immunoSEQ multiplex PCR, while the TCRdb copy is restricted to in-frame clones and leaves out a portion. The table shows around 2.3 million clones, with 90% to 96% occurring only once. The clonotype was recovered from a man between 18 and 35 years old in good health. The sample consisted of naive CD4+ T cells sorted from blood. Subset noted: CD45RA+ positively selected. The chain is built from TRBV30 and TRBJ1-2, with unresolved D. The CDR3 sequence is CAAFNYGYTF. In nucleotides, the CDR3 is TGTGCCGCCTTTAACTATGGCTACACCTTC.